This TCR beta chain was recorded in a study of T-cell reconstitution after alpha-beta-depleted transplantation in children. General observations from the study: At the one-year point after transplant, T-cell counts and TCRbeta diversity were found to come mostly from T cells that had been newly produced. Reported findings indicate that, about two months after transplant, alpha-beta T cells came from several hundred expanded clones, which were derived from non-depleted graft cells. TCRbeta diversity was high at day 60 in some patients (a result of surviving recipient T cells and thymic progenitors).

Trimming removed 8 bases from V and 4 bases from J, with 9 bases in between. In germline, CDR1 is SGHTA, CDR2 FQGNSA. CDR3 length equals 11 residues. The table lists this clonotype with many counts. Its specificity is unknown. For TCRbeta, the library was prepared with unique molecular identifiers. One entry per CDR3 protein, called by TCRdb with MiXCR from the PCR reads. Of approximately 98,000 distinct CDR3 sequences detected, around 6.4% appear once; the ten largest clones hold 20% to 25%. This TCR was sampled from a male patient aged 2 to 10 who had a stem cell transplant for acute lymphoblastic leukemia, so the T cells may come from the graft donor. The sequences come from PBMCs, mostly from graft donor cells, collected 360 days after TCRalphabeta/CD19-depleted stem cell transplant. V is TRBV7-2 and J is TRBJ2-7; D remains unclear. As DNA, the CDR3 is TGTGCCAGCCAAAAGCAGTACGAGCAGTACTTC. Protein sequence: CASQKQYEQYF.